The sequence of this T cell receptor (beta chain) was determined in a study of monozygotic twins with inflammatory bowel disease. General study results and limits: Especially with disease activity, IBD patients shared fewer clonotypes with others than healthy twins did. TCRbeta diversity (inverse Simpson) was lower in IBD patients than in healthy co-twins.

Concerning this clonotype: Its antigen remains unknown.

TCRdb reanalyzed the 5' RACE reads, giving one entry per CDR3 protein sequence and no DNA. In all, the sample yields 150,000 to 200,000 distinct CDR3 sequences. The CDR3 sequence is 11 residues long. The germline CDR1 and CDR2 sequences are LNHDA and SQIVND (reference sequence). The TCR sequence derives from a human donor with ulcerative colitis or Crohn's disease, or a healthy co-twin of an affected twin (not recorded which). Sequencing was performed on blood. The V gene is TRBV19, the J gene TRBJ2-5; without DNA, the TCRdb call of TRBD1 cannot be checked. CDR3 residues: CGGQLQETQYF.